The 2 T cell receptor beta chains below were found in one sample sequenced in a study of T cell responses to AZD1222 COVID-19 vaccine. The table came from immunoSEQ multiplex PCR; TCRdb's copy has only in-frame clones and leaves some out. The repertoire holds 150,000 to 200,000 clones, with 85% to 90% as singletons. The sample here was peripheral blood, taken 28 days after the second AZD1222 dose. The receptors were sampled from an adult who received the AZD1222 COVID-19 vaccine.

The chain employs TRBV19 and TRBJ2-1, with 7 bases lining up with TRBD1. J was trimmed by 5 bases and V by 4 bases; bases with no gene match: 5. From germline, CDR1 is LNHDA and CDR2 SQIVND (reference sequence). This CDR3 has 14 residues. This CDR3 reads CASSKGDRNNEQFF. In DNA form, the CDR3 reads TGTGCCAGTAGTAAGGGGGACAGAAACAATGAGCAGTTCTTC.

The chain recombines TRBV5-1 with TRBJ2-7; 8 bases are shared with TRBD2. The germline gives CDR1 SGHRS, CDR2 YFSETQ. This CDR3 spans 17 amino acids. V lost 4 bases, J lost 1 base, and 13 bases stayed unmatched. CDR3 residues: CASSVRHGAGESYEQYF. The DNA of the CDR3 is TGCGCCAGCAGCGTCAGGCATGGAGCGGGAGAATCCTACGAGCAGTACTTC.